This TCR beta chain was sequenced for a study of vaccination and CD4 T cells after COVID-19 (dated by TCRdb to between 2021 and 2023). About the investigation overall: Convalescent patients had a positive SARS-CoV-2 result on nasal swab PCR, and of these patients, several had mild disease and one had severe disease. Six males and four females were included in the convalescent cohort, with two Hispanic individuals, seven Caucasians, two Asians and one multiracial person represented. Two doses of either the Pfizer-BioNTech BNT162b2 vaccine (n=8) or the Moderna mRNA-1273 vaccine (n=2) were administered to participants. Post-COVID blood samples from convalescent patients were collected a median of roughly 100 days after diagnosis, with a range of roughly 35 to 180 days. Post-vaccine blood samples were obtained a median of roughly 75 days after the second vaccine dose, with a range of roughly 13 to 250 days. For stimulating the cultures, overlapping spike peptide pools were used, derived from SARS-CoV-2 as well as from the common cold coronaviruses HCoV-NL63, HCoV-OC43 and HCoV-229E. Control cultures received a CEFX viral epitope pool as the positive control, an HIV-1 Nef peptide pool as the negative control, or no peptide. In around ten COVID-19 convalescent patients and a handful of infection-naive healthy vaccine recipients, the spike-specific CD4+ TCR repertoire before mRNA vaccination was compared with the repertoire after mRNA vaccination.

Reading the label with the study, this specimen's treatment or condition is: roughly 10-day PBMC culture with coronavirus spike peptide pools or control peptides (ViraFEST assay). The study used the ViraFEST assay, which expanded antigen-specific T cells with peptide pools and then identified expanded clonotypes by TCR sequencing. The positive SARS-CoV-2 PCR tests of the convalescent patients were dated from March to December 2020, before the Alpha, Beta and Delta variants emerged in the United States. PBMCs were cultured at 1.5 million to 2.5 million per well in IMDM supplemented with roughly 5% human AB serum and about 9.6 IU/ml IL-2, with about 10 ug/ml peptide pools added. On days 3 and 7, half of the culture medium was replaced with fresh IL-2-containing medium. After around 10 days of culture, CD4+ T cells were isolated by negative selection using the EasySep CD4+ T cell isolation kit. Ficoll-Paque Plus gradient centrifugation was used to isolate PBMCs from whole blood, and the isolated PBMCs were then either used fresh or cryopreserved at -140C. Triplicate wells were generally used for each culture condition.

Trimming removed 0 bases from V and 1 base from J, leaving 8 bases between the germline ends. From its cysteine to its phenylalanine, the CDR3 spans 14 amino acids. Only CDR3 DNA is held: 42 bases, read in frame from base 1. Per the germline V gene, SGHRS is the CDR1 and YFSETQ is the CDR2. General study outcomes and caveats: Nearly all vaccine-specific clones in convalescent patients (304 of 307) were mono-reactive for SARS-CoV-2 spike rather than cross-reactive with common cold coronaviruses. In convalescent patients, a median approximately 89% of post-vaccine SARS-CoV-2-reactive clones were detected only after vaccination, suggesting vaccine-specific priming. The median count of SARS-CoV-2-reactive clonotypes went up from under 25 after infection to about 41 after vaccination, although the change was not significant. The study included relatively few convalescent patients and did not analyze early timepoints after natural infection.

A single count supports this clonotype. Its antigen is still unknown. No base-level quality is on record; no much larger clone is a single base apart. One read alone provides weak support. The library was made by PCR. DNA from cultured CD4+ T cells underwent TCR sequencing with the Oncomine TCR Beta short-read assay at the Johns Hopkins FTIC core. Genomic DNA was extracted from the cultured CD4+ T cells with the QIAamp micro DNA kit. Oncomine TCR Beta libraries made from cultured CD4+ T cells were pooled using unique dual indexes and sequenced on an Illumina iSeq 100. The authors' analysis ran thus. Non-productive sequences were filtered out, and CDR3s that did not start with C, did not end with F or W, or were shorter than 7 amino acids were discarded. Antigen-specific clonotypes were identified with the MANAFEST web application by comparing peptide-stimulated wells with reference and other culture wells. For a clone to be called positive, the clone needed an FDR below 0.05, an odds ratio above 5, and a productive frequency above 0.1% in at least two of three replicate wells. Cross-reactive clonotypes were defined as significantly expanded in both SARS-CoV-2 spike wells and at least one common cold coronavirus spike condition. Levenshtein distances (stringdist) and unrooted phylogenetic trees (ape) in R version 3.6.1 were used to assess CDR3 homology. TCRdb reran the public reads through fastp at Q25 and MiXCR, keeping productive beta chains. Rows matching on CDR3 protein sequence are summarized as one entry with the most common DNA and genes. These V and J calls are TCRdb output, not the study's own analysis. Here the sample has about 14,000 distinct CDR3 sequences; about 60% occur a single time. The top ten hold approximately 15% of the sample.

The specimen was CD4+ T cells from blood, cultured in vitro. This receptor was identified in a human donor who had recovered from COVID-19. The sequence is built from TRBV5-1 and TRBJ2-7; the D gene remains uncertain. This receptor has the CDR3 CASSLEGSSYEQYF. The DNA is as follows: TGCGCCAGCAGCTTGGAGGGCAGTTCCTACGAGCAGTACTTC.